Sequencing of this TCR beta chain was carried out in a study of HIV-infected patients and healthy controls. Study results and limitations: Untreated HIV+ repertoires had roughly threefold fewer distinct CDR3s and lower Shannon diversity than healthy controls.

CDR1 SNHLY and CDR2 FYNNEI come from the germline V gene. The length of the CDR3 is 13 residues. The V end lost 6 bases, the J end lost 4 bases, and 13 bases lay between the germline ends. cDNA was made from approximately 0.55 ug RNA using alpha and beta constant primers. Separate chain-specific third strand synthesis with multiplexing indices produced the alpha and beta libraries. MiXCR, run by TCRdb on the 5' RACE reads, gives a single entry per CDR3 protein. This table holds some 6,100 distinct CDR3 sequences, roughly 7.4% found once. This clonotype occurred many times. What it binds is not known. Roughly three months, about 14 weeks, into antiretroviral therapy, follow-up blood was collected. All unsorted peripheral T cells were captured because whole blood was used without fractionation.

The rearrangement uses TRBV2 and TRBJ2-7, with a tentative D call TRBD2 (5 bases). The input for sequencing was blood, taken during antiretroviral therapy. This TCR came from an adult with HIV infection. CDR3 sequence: CASRGDYLYEQYF. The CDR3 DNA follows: TGTGCCAGCAGGGGTGACTACTTATACGAGCAGTACTTC.